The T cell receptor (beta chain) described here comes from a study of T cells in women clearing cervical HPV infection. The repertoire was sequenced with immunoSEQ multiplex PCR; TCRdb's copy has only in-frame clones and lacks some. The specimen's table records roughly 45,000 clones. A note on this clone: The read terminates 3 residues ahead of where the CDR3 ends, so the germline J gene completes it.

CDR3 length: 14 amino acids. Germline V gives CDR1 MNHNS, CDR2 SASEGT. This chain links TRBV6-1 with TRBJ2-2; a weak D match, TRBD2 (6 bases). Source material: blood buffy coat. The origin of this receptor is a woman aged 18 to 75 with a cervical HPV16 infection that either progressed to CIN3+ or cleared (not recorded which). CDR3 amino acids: CASSGGEMGEKLFF. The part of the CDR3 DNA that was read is TGTGCCAGCAGTGGGGGGGAGATGGGAGAAAAG.